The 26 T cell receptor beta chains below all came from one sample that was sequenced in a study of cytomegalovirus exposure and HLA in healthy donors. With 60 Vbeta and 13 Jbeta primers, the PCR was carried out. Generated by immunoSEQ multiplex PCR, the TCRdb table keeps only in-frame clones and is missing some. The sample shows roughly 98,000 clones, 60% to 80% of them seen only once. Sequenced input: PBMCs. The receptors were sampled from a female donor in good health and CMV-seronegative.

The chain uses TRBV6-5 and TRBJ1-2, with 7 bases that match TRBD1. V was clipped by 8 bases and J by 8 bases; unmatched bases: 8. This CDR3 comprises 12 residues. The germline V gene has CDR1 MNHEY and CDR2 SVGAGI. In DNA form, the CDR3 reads TGTGCCAGCGGCTACACAGGGGACGGCTACACCTTC. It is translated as CASGYTGDGYTF.

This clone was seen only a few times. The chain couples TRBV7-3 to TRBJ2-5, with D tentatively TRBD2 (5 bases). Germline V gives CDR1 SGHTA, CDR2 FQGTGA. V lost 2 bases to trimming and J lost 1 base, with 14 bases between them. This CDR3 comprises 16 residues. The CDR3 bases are TGTGCCAGCAGCTTATTTGGCGGGTCTATCCAAGAGACCCAGTACTTC. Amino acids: CASSLFGGSIQETQYF.

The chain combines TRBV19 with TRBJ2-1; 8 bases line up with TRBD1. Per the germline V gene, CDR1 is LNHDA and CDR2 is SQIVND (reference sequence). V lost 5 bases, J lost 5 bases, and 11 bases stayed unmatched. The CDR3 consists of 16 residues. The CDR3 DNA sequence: TGTGCCAGTAGTTCCCCCCGGGACAGGTACAACAATGAGCAGTTCTTC. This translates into CASSSPRDRYNNEQFF.

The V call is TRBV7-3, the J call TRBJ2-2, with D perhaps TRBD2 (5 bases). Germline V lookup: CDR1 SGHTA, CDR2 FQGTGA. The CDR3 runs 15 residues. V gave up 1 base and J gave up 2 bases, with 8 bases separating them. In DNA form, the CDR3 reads TGTGCCAGCAGCTTAAGGAGCGGAAACACCGGGGAGCTGTTTTTT. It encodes CASSLRSGNTGELFF.

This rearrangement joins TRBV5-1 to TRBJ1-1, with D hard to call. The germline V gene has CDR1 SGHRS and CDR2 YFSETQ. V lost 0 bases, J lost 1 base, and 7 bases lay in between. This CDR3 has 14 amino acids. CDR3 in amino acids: CASSLEAGNTEAFF. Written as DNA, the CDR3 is TGCGCCAGCAGCTTGGAAGCAGGGAACACTGAAGCTTTCTTT.

The CDR3 loop reads CASSGGNQPQHF. The DNA of the CDR3 is TGTGCCAGCAGTGGAGGCAATCAGCCCCAGCATTTT. J is TRBJ1-5 and V is TRBV6-5; D is unclear. This CDR3 is built from 12 residues. Germline V gene data show CDR1 as MNHEY and CDR2 as SVGAGI. V shed 5 bases and J shed 2 bases, with 4 bases lying between them.

The CDR3 protein is CASSWGTGGHNEQFF. For the CDR3, the DNA is TGTGCCAGCAGCTGGGGGACAGGTGGCCACAATGAGCAGTTCTTC. The chain recombines TRBV7-2 with TRBJ2-1; 8 positions agree with TRBD1. The ends lost 4 bases at V and 5 bases at J; junction bases unmatched: 7. The germline V gene encodes CDR1 SGHTA and CDR2 FQGNSA. The CDR3 contains 15 residues.

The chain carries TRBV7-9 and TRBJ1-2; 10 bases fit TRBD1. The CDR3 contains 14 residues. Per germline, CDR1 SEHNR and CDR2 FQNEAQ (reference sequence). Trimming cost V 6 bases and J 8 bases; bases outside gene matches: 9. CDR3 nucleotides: TGTGCCAGCAGTTTGAGGGACAGGGGAGGCGGCTACACCTTC. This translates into CASSLRDRGGGYTF.

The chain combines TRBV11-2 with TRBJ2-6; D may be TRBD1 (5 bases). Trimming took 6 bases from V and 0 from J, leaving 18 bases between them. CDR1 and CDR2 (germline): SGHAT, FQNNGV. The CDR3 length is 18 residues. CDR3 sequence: CASSRRQPTSSGANVLTF. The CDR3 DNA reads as TGTGCCAGCAGTAGGCGACAGCCGACCAGCTCTGGGGCCAACGTCCTGACTTTC. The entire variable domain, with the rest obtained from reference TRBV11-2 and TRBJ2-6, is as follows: EAGVAQSPRYKIIEKRQSVAFWCNPISGHATLYWYQQILGQGPKLLIQFQNNGVVDDSQLPKDRFSAERLKGVDSTLKIQPAKLEDSAVYLCASSRRQPTSSGANVLTFGAGSRLTVL.

CDR3 coding DNA: TGTGCCAGCAGCCGAACTTCCATTAGCGGGAGGGCCTACGAGCAGTACTTC. As protein: CASSRTSISGRAYEQYF. The chain combines TRBV13 with TRBJ2-7; 11 nucleotides match TRBD2. This CDR3 is 17 amino acids long. Germline CDR1 is PRHDT and CDR2 is FYEKMQ (reference sequence). After removal of 5 bases from V and 2 bases from J, the junction contained 11 bases not matched to a gene.

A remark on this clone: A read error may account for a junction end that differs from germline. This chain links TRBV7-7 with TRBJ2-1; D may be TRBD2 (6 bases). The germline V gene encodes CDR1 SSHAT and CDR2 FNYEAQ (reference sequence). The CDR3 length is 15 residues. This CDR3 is CASSLAVTSYNEQFF. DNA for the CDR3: TGTGCTAGCAGCTTAGCGGTGACATCCTACAATGAGCAGTTCTTC.

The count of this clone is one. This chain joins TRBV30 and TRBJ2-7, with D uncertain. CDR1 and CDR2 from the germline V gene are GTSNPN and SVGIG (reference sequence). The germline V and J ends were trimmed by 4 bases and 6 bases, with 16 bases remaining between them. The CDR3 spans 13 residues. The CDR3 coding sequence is TGTGCCTGGACCACCGCATTGGGCGCCGAGCAGTACTTC. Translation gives CAWTTALGAEQYF.

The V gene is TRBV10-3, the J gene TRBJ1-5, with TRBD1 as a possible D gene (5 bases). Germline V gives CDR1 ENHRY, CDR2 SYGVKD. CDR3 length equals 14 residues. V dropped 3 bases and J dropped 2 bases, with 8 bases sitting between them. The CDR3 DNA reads TGTGCCATCAGTGATGGGGGGGGCAATCAGCCCCAGCATTTT. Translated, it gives CAISDGGGNQPQHF.

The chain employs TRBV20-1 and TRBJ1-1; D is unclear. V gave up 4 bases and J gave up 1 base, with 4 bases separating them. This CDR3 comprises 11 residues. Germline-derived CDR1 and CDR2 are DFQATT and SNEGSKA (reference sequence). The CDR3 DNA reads TGCAGTGCTAACAGGAACACTGAAGCTTTCTTT. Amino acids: CSANRNTEAFF.

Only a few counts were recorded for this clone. The CDR3 is CASREDRGNYGYTF. CDR3 bases: TGTGCCAGCAGAGAAGATCGGGGTAACTATGGCTACACCTTC. V usage is TRBV28 and J usage is TRBJ1-2; D unresolved. Germline values: CDR1 MDHEN, CDR2 SYDVKM. V was clipped by 6 bases and J by 1 base, with 12 bases between them. This CDR3 spans 14 amino acids.

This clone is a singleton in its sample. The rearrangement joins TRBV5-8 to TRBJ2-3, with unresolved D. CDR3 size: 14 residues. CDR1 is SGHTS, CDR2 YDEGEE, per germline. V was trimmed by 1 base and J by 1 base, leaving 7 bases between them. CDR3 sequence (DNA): TGTGCCAGCAGCTTGTACGAGGGCACAGATACGCAGTATTTT. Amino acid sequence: CASSLYEGTDTQYF.

The CDR3 DNA reads TGTGCCAGCAGCTTTGGAGATCTTCCTAACTATGGCTACACCTTC. Amino acids: CASSFGDLPNYGYTF. The chain has TRBV5-6 and TRBJ1-2; D is unclear. There are 15 residues in the CDR3. V was cut by 2 bases and J by 0 bases, with 11 bases left in between. Germline loops: CDR1 SGHDT, CDR2 YYEEEE.

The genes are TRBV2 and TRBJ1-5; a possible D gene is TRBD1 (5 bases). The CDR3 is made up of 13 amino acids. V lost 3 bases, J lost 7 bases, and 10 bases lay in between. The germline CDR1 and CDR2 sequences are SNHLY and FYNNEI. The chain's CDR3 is CASSDQGWQPQHF. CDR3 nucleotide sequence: TGTGCCAGCAGTGATCAGGGCTGGCAGCCCCAGCATTTT.

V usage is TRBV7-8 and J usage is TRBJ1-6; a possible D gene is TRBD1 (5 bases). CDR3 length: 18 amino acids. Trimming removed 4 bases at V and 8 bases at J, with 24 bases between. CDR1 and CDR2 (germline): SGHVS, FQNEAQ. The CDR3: CASSSRGPTALGDSPLHF. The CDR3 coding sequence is TGTGCCAGCAGCTCGCGTGGGCCGACAGCCCTAGGGGATTCACCCCTCCACTTT.

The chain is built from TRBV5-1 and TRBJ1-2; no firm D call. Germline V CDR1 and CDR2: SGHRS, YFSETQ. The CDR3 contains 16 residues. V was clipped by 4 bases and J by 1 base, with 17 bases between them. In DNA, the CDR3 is TGCGCCAGCAGCCCAGTATTGGCAGGCAATAACTATGGCTACACCTTC. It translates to CASSPVLAGNNYGYTF.

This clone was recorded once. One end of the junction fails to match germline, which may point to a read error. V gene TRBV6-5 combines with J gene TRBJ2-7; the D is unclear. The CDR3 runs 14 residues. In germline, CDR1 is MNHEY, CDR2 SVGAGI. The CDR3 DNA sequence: TGTGCCGGCAGTTGGCCCCAGAGGCCCTACGAGCAGTACTTC. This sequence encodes CAGSWPQRPYEQYF.

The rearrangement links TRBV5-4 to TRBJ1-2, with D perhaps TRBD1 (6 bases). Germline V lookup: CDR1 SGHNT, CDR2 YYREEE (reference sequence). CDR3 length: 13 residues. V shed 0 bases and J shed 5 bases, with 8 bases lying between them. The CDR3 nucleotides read TGTGCCAGCAGCTTGGCAGGGGAGTATGGCTACACCTTC. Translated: CASSLAGEYGYTF.

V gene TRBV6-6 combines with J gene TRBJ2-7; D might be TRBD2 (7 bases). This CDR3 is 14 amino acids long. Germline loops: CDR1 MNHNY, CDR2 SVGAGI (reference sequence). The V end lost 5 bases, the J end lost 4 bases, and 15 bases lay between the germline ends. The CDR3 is CASSKGAGAYEQYF. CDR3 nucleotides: TGTGCCAGCAGTAAAGGCGCGGGGGCGTACGAGCAGTACTTC.

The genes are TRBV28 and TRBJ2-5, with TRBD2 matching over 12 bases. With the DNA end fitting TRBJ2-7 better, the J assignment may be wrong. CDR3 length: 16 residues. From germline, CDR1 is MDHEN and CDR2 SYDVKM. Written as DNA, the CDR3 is TGTGCCAGCCTCGCCCCGGGACTAGCGGGTTCCTACGAGCAGTACTTC. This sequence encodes CASLAPGLAGSYEQYF.

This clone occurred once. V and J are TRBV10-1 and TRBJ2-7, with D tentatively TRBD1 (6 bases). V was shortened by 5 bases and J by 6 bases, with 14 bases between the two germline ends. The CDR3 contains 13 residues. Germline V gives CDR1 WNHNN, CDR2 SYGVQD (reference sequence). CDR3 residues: CASSHPGQSEQYF. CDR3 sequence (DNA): TGCGCCAGCAGTCACCCTGGACAGAGCGAGCAGTACTTC.

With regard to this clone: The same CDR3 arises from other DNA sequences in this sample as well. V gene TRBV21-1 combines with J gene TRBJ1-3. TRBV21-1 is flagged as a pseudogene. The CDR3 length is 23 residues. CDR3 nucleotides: TGTGCCAGCAGCAAGGGGGGGGGCCGTCTCCCGCCACAGAGTAGGGAAGCGGGAAACACCATATATTTT. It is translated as CASSKGGGRLPPQSREAGNTIYF.